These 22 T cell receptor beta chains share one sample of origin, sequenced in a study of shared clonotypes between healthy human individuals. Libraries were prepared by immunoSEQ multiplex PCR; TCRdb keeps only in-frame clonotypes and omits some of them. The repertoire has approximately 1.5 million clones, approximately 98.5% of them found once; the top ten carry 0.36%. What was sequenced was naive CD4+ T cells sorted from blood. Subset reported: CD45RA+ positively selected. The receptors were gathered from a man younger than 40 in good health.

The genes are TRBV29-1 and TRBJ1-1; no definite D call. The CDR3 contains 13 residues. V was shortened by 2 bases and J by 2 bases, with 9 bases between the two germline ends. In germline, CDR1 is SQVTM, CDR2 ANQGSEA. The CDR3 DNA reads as TGCAGCGTTGAATTTCGGGAAAACACTGAAGCTTTCTTT. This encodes CSVEFRENTEAFF. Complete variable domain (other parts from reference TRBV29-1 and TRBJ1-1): SAVISQKPSRDICQRGTSLTIQCQVDSQVTMMFWYRQQPGQSLTLIATANQGSEATYESGFVIDKFPISRPNLTFSTLTVSNMSPEDSSIYLCSVEFRENTEAFFGQGTRLTVV.

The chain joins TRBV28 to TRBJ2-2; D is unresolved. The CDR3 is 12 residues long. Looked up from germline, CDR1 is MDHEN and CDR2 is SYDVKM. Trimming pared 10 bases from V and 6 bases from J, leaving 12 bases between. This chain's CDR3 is CATSQMAGELFF. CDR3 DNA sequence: TGTGCCACATCCCAGATGGCCGGGGAGCTGTTTTTT.

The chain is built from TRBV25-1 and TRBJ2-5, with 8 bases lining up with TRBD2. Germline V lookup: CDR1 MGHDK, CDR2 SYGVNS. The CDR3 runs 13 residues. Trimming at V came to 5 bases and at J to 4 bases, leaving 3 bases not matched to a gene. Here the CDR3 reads CASSMAGGETQYF. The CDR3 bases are TGTGCCAGCAGTATGGCGGGAGGAGAGACCCAGTACTTC.

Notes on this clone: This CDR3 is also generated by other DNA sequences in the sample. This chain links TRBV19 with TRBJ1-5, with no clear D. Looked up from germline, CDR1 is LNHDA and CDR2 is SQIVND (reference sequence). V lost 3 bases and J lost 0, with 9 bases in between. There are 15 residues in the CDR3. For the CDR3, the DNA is TGTGCCAGTAGTATTAGGCCATATAGCAATCAGCCCCAGCATTTT. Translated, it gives CASSIRPYSNQPQHF.

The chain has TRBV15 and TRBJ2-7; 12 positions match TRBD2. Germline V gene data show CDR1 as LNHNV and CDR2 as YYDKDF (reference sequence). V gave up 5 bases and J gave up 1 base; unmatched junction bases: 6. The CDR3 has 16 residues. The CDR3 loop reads CATSSLAGGPSYEQYF. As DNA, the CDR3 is TGTGCCACCAGCTCTCTAGCGGGAGGGCCTTCCTACGAGCAGTACTTC.

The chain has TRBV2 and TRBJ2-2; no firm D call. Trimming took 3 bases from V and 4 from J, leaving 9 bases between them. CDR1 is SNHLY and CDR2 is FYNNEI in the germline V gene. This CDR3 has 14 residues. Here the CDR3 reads CASSEAAPTGELFF. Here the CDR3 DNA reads TGTGCCAGCAGTGAGGCAGCACCCACCGGGGAGCTGTTTTTT.

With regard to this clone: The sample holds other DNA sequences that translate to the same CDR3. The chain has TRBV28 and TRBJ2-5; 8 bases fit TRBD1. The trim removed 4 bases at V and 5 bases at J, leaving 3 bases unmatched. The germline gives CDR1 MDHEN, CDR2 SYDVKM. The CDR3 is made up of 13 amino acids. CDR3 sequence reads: CASSSTGVETQYF. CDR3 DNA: TGTGCCAGCAGTTCGACAGGGGTGGAGACCCAGTACTTC.

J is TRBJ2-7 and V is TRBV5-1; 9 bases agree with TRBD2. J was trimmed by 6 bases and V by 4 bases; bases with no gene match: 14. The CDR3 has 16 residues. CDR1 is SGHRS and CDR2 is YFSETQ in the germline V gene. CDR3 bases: TGCGCCAGCAGCACCGGCTTGGCTAGCGGGATTGGCGAGCAGTACTTC. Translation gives CASSTGLASGIGEQYF.

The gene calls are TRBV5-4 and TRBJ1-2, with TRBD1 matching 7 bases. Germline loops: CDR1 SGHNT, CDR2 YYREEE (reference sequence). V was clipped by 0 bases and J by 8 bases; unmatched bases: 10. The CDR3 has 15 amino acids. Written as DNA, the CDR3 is TGTGCCAGCAGCTTGGTTGGCAGGGGGGATGGCGGCTACACCTTC. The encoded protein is CASSLVGRGDGGYTF.

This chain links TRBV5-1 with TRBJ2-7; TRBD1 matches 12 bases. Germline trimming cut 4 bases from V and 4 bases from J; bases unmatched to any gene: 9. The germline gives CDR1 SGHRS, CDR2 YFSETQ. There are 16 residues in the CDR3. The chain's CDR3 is CASSPQGTGGRYEQYF. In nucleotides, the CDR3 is TGCGCCAGCAGCCCACAAGGGACAGGGGGCCGGTACGAGCAGTACTTC.

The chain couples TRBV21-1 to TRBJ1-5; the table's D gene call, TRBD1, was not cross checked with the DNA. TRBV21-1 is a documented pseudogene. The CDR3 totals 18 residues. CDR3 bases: TGTGCCAGCAGCAATTACTTTCTTGGGGGCGAAATCGATCAGCCCCAGCATTTT. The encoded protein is CASSNYFLGGEIDQPQHF.

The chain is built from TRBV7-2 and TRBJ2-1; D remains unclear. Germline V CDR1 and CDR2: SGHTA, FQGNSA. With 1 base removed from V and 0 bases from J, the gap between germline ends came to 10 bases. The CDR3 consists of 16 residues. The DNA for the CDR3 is TGTGCCAGCAGCTTAGGGAGTTCAAGCTCCTACAATGAGCAGTTCTTC. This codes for CASSLGSSSSYNEQFF.

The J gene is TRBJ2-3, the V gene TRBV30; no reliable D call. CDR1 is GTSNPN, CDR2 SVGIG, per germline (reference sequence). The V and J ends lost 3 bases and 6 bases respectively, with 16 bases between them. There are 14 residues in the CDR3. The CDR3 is CAWSQAPTADTQYF. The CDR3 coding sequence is TGTGCCTGGAGCCAGGCCCCTACGGCGGATACGCAGTATTTT.

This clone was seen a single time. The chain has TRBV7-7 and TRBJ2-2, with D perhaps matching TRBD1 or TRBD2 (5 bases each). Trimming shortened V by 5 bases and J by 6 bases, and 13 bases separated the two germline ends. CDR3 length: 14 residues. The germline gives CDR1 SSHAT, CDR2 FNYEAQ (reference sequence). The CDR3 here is CASSEARGAGELFF. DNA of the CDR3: TGTGCCAGCAGCGAGGCTAGAGGGGCCGGGGAGCTGTTTTTT.

In DNA form, the CDR3 reads TGCAGCCCACGGAGGGGACAGCGAAATCGCGAGGCAACTAATGAAAAACTGTTTTTT. It is translated as CSPRRGQRNREATNEKLFF. This rearrangement joins TRBV29-1 to TRBJ1-4; 7 bases fit TRBD1. Unmatched junction bases numbered 21, after V lost 8 bases and J lost 0 bases. Germline CDR1 SQVTM, CDR2 ANQGSEA. The CDR3 length is 19 residues.

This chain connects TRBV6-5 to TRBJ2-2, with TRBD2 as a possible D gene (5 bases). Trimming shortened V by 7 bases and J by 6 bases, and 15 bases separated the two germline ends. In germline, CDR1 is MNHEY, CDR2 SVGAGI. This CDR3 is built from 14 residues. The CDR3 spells CASTRLRGPGELFF. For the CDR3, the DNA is TGTGCCAGCACCCGCCTCCGAGGGCCCGGGGAGCTGTTTTTT.

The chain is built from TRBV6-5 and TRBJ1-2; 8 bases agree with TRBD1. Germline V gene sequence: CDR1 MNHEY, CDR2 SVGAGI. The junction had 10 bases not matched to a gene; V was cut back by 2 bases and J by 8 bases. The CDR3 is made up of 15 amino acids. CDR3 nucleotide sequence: TGTGCCAGCAGTTACGATTGGCAGGGGGCGCGGGGCTACACCTTC. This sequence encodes CASSYDWQGARGYTF.

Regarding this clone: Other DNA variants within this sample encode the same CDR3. The DNA for the CDR3 is TGTGCCAGCAGCTCGCAGGGGACTGAAGCTTTCTTT. As protein: CASSSQGTEAFF. This chain connects TRBV7-2 to TRBJ1-1; D might be TRBD1 (6 bases). The CDR3 length is 12 residues. Germline-derived CDR1 and CDR2 are SGHTA and FQGNSA. Trimming cost V 4 bases and J 5 bases, with 8 bases left between them. Based on the CDR3 plus reference TRBV7-2 and TRBJ1-1, the full variable domain is GAGVSQSPSNKVTEKGKDVELRCDPISGHTALYWYRQSLGQGLEFLIYFQGNSAPDKSGLPSDRFSAERTGGSVSTLTIQRTQQEDSAVYLCASSSQGTEAFFGQGTRLTVV.

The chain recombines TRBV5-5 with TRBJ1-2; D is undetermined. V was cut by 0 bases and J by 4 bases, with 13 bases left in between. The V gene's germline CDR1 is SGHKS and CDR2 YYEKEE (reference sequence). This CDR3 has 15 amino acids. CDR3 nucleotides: TGTGCCAGCAGCTTGGCCCAGCCCAGCCTCTATGGCTACACCTTC. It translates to CASSLAQPSLYGYTF.

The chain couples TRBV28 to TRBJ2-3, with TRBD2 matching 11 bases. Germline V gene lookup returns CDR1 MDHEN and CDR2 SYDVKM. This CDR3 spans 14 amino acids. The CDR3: CTTSGIVETDTQYF. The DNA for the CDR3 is TGTACGACTAGCGGGATTGTGGAAACAGATACGCAGTATTTT.

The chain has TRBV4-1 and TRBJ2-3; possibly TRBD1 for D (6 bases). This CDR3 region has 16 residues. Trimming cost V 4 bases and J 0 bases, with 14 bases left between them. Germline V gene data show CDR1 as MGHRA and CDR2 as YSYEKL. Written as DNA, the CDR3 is TGCGCCAGCAGCCGGCTGGGGCAGGGGAGCACAGATACGCAGTATTTT. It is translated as CASSRLGQGSTDTQYF.

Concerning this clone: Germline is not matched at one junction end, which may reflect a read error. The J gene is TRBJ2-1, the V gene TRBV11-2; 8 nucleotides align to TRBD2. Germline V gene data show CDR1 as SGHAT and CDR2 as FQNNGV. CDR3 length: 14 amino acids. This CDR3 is CASSLASGYSEQFF. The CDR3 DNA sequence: TGTGCCAGCAGCTTAGCTAGCGGGTACAGTGAGCAGTTCTTC.